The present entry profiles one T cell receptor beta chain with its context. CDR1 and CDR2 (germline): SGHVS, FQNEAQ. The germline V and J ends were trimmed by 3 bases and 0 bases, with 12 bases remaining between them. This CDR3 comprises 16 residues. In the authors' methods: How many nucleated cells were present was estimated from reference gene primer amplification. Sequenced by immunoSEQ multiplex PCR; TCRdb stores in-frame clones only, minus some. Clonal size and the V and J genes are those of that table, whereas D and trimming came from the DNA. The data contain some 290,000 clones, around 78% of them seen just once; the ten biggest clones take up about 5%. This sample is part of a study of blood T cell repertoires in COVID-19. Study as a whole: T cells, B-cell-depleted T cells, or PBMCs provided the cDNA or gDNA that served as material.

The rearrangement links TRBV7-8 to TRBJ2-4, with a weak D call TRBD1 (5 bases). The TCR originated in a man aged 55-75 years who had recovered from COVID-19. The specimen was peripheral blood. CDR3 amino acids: CASSFSPTVAKNIQYF. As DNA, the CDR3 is TGTGCCAGCAGCTTCTCACCGACAGTAGCCAAAAACATTCAGTACTTC. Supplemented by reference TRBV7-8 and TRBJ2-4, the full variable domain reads GAGVSQSPRYKVAKRGQDVALRCDPISGHVSLFWYQQALGQGPEFLTYFQNEAQLDKSGLPSDRFFAERPEGSVSTLKIQRTQQEDSAVYLCASSFSPTVAKNIQYFGAGTRLSVL.